The 25 T cell receptor beta chains below all came from one sample that was sequenced in a study of early T cells in non-severe SARS-CoV-2 infection. Using its own MiXCR run on the 5' RACE reads, TCRdb lists one record per CDR3 protein. The data hold approximately 48,000 distinct CDR3 sequences, with about 6.3% observed a single time. The sequences come from whole blood, collected at baseline. The receptors come from an adult who was a healthcare worker with PCR-confirmed SARS-CoV-2 infection or an uninfected control (not recorded which).

This clonotype was counted a few times. V and J are TRBV20-1 and TRBJ2-7; 9 positions match TRBD1. The CDR3 length is 14 residues. The V gene end was trimmed by 1 base and the J gene end by 3 bases; junction bases not matched to a gene: 4. CDR1 is DFQATT, CDR2 SNEGSKA, per germline (reference sequence). The CDR3 sequence is CSARVPTGGYEQYF. In nucleotides, the CDR3 is TGCAGTGCTAGAGTCCCGACAGGGGGCTACGAGCAGTACTTC.

The table lists this clonotype with many counts. In DNA, the CDR3 is TGCGCCAGCAGCTTGGGGCCGACAGTCTACGGCTACACCTTC. This encodes CASSLGPTVYGYTF. The chain has TRBV5-1 and TRBJ1-2, with D tentatively TRBD1 (5 bases). CDR1 is SGHRS, CDR2 YFSETQ, per germline. CDR3 length equals 14 residues. Trimming removed 0 bases at V and 8 bases at J, with 14 bases between. The full variable domain, completed using reference TRBV5-1 and TRBJ1-2, is KAGVTQTPRYLIKTRGQQVTLSCSPISGHRSVSWYQQTPGQGLQFLFEYFSETQRNKGNFPGRFSGRQFSNSRSEMNVSTLELGDSALYLCASSLGPTVYGYTFGSGTRLTVV.

The sample holds many counts of this clonotype. The chain employs TRBV20-1 and TRBJ2-1, with 10 bases aligning to TRBD1. CDR3 length: 16 amino acids. Germline V gene lookup returns CDR1 DFQATT and CDR2 SNEGSKA (reference sequence). V lost 2 bases, J lost 3 bases, and 7 bases stayed unmatched. This chain's CDR3 is CSARRPGTGDYNEQFF. CDR3 bases: TGCAGTGCTAGACGACCCGGGACAGGGGACTACAATGAGCAGTTCTTC.

The chain employs TRBV19 and TRBJ1-5; tentative D call: TRBD1 (6 bases). Germline V lookup: CDR1 LNHDA, CDR2 SQIVND (reference sequence). CDR3 length: 17 amino acids. Trimming cost V 5 bases and J 6 bases, with 23 bases left between them. CDR3: CASSYTGTRVVRQPQHF. The CDR3 DNA is TGTGCCAGTAGTTACACCGGGACACGAGTTGTTCGTCAGCCCCAGCATTTT.

In this sample, this clonotype turned up a few times. The CDR3 loop is CASSRTGQSYGYTF. CDR3 nucleotides: TGTGCCAGCAGCAGAACGGGACAGTCATATGGCTACACCTTC. V is TRBV7-9 and J is TRBJ1-2, with 7 nucleotides matching TRBD1. V shed 5 bases, J shed 5 bases, and the junction held 8 bases outside the gene matches. There are 14 residues in the CDR3. Per germline, CDR1 SEHNR and CDR2 FQNEAQ (reference sequence).

The table lists this clonotype with many counts. This rearrangement joins TRBV5-5 to TRBJ2-7; 8 bases line up with TRBD1. This CDR3 is 14 amino acids long. CDR1 SGHKS and CDR2 YYEKEE come from the germline V gene (reference sequence). Trimming took 4 bases from V and 6 from J; bases not matched to a gene: 9. CDR3 DNA sequence: TGTGCCAGCAGCGCGGTGACAGGGGACTTCGAGCAGTACTTC. Translated, it gives CASSAVTGDFEQYF.

This clonotype was seen many times. This chain joins TRBV5-1 and TRBJ1-5, with D perhaps TRBD1 (6 bases). Germline V lookup: CDR1 SGHRS, CDR2 YFSETQ. V was clipped by 0 bases and J by 4 bases, with 11 bases between them. The CDR3 length is 15 residues. The CDR3 is CASSLGSGVNQPQHF. In nucleotides, the CDR3 is TGCGCCAGCAGCTTGGGGTCAGGGGTAAATCAGCCCCAGCATTTT.

Many counts were recorded for this clonotype. The genes are TRBV12-3 or TRBV12-4 and TRBJ1-5; a possible D gene is TRBD1 (5 bases). The CDR3 totals 17 residues. V was shortened by 1 base and J by 0 bases, with 13 bases between the two germline ends. The DNA for the CDR3 is TGTGCCAGCAGTTTAGGGGGGACCACAGCTAGCAATCAGCCCCAGCATTTT. Translated: CASSLGGTTASNQPQHF.

In this sample, this clonotype turned up many times. The chain links TRBV11-2 to TRBJ2-3; a possible D gene is TRBD1 (5 bases). V was shortened by 1 base and J by 1 base, with 12 bases between the two germline ends. The germline CDR1 and CDR2 sequences are SGHAT and FQNNGV. CDR3 size: 16 residues. This chain's CDR3 is CASSLAMQGGTDTQYF. As DNA, the CDR3 is TGTGCCAGCAGCTTAGCGATGCAGGGCGGCACAGATACGCAGTATTTT.

This clonotype was detected ten times or more. CDR3 in amino acids: CASSRGTDNTGELFF. The CDR3 DNA sequence: TGTGCCAGCAGCCGGGGGACAGATAACACCGGGGAGCTGTTTTTT. The chain has TRBV11-3 and TRBJ2-2; tentative D call: TRBD1 (7 bases). The germline V gene encodes CDR1 SGHNT and CDR2 YENEEA. The V gene lost 5 bases and the J gene lost 2 bases, with 12 bases spanning the gap. The CDR3 runs 15 residues.

This clonotype was recorded many times. This chain links TRBV12-3 or TRBV12-4 with TRBJ1-6, with TRBD1 matching over 8 bases. The CDR3 consists of 13 residues. V gave up 5 bases and J gave up 10 bases; unmatched junction bases: 4. The CDR3 DNA follows: TGTGCCAGCAGTCTGACAGGGGTATCACCCCTCCACTTT. Translating it yields CASSLTGVSPLHF.

The table lists this clonotype with many counts. This chain uses TRBV6-5 with TRBJ2-7, with D uncertain. Germline lookup yields CDR1 MNHEY and CDR2 SVGAGI. This CDR3 contains 15 residues. Deletions cut 0 bases from V and 3 bases from J, with 12 bases between. The chain's CDR3 is CASSYSSRAGYEQYF. For the CDR3, the DNA is TGTGCCAGCAGTTACTCGAGTAGGGCTGGCTACGAGCAGTACTTC.

The chain carries TRBV7-3 and TRBJ2-5, with a possible D match to TRBD2 (5 bases). V lost 2 bases and J 1 base, leaving 17 bases between the germline ends. This CDR3 is built from 17 residues. Germline CDR1 SGHTA, CDR2 FQGTGA. CDR3: CASSLVGRSSGQETQYF. CDR3 nucleotide sequence: TGTGCCAGCAGCTTAGTTGGTCGGTCAAGCGGCCAAGAGACCCAGTACTTC.

This clonotype was observed at least ten times. In DNA, the CDR3 is TGTGCCAGCAGCCAACTACTAGCGAGCAACACAGATACGCAGTATTTT. Protein: CASSQLLASNTDTQYF. The chain recombines TRBV7-9 with TRBJ2-3; 7 positions agree with TRBD2. CDR3 length: 16 amino acids. V lost 5 bases to trimming and J lost 2 bases; unmatched junction nucleotides: 10. The V gene's germline CDR1 is SEHNR and CDR2 FQNEAQ (reference sequence).

This clonotype was seen a handful of times. The rearrangement joins TRBV18 to TRBJ2-7; D perhaps matches TRBD1 (6 bases). The germline V gene encodes CDR1 KGHSH and CDR2 LQKENI. V gave up 4 bases and J gave up 5 bases, with 9 bases separating them. This CDR3 has 12 amino acids. CDR3 DNA sequence: TGTGCCAGCTCACGGACAGCCGACGAGCAGTACTTC. This gives the protein CASSRTADEQYF.

The chain employs TRBV7-9 and TRBJ2-3; no reliable D call. The CDR3 sequence is 11 residues long. The V and J ends lost 5 bases and 5 bases respectively, with 5 bases between them. Looked up from germline, CDR1 is SEHNR and CDR2 is FQNEAQ (reference sequence). The CDR3 sequence: CASSQVDTQYF. CDR3 coding DNA: TGTGCCAGCAGCCAGGTAGATACGCAGTATTTT.

This clonotype was recorded many times. The chain is built from TRBV9 and TRBJ2-1, with 10 positions matching TRBD2. V was pared by 1 base and J by 6 bases, with 4 bases of the junction left unmatched. Germline CDR1 and CDR2: SGDLS and YYNGEE. The CDR3 is 15 amino acids. The CDR3 DNA reads TGTGCCAGCAGCGTAAGCGGGGGGGTCGGCAATGAGCAGTTCTTC. Encoded protein: CASSVSGGVGNEQFF.

This clonotype appeared many times. This chain uses TRBV6-6 with TRBJ2-3, with D tentatively TRBD1 (5 bases). Per the germline V gene, CDR1 is MNHNY and CDR2 is SVGAGI (reference sequence). Deletions cut 6 bases from V and 4 bases from J, with 23 bases between. The CDR3 totals 17 residues. CDR3 amino acids: CASSPLTPALGPDTQYF. The CDR3 nucleotides are TGTGCCAGCAGCCCACTGACACCTGCCCTGGGGCCAGATACGCAGTATTTT.

Ten or more counts support this clonotype. The rearrangement joins TRBV7-2 to TRBJ2-4; maybe TRBD2 (6 bases). This CDR3 contains 12 residues. Germline lookup yields CDR1 SGHTA and CDR2 FQGNSA. Trimming took 5 bases from V and 14 from J, leaving 16 bases between them. The CDR3 reads CASSGRTGDKYF. Written as DNA, the CDR3 is TGTGCCAGCAGCGGGAGGACGGGGGATAAGTACTTC.

This clonotype was counted ten times or more. The genes are TRBV6-6 and TRBJ2-7; no clear D gene. Between the trimmed V and J ends, which lost 1 base and 5 bases, there was a span of 12 bases. Germline V gene lookup returns CDR1 MNHNY and CDR2 SVGAGI (reference sequence). CDR3 length: 14 residues. CDR3 loop: CASSYFGVTNEQYF. The CDR3 DNA follows: TGTGCCAGCAGTTACTTTGGGGTCACAAACGAGCAGTACTTC.

A few counts support this clonotype. The chain recombines TRBV15 with TRBJ2-7; D is perhaps TRBD1 (6 bases). Germline V gene sequence: CDR1 LNHNV, CDR2 YYDKDF (reference sequence). Trimming stripped 1 base from V and 2 bases from J, with 18 bases between. The CDR3 length is 17 residues. CDR3 DNA: TGTGCCACCAGCAGAGCGACGAGTCAGGGGATCACCTACGAGCAGTACTTC. Protein product: CATSRATSQGITYEQYF.

This clonotype was picked up many times. This chain uses TRBV7-2 with TRBJ1-2; no clear D. The CDR3 contains 14 residues. From germline, CDR1 is SGHTA and CDR2 FQGNSA. V was trimmed by 5 bases and J by 0 bases, leaving 10 bases between them. The CDR3 nucleotides read TGTGCCAGCAGCCCCGAAAGAGCTAACTATGGCTACACCTTC. This translates into CASSPERANYGYTF.

This clonotype was observed many times. The chain employs TRBV9 and TRBJ2-7, with TRBD1 matching over 7 bases. CDR1 and CDR2 (germline): SGDLS, YYNGEE. V shed 4 bases and J 1 base; nucleotides not matched to a gene: 2. CDR3 length equals 13 residues. The CDR3 spells CASSRDRSYEQYF. The DNA for the CDR3 is TGTGCCAGCAGCCGGGACAGATCCTACGAGCAGTACTTC.

This clonotype was seen repeatedly, ten times or more. The chain links TRBV5-5 to TRBJ1-1, with D possibly TRBD1 on 6 matching bases. Per the germline V gene, CDR1 is SGHKS and CDR2 is YYEKEE (reference sequence). The ends were cut back, 4 bases at V and 1 base at J, with 14 bases in the middle. The CDR3 runs to 15 residues. CDR3 nucleotide sequence: TGTGCCAGCAGCCCGCGACAGGTTTCGAACACTGAAGCTTTCTTT. Its translation: CASSPRQVSNTEAFF.

This clonotype has ten or more counts. The chain uses TRBV11-2 and TRBJ1-5, with D uncertain. Trimming cost V 0 bases and J 2 bases, with 11 bases left between them. Germline V gene data show CDR1 as SGHAT and CDR2 as FQNNGV. This CDR3 contains 16 residues. The CDR3 DNA reads as TGTGCCAGCAGCTTAGACCTACCCACGGGCAATCAGCCCCAGCATTTT. It is translated as CASSLDLPTGNQPQHF.